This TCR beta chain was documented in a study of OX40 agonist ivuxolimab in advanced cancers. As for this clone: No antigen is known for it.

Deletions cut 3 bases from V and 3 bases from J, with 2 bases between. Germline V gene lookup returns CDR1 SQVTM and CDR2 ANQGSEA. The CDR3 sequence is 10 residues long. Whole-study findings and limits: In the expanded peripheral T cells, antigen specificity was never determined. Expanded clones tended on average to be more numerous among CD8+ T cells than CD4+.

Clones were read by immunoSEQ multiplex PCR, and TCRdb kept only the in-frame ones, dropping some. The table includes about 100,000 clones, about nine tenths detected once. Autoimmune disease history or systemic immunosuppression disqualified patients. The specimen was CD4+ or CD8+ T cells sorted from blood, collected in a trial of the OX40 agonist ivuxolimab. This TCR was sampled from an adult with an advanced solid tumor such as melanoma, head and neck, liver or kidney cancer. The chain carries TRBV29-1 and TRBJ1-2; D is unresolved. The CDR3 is CSVEHYGYTF. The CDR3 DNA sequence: TGCAGCGTTGAGCACTATGGCTACACCTTC.